The 7 T cell receptor beta chains below come from one sample, sequenced in a study of identical twins. TCRdb used MiXCR to reprocess the 5' RACE reads, holding one entry per CDR3 protein. Of 200,000 to 300,000 distinct CDR3 sequences listed, more than 9% were seen once; the top ten hold more than 8%. Sequencing was performed on memory T cells sorted from blood. These receptors all come from a man aged 45-65 years in good health.

The gene calls are TRBV27 and TRBJ2-7, with D possibly TRBD2 on 6 matching bases. V was pared by 5 bases and J by 3 bases, with 17 bases between. Germline CDR1 reads MNHEY; CDR2 reads SMNVEV (reference sequence). This CDR3 contains 15 residues. This chain's CDR3 is CASSRGARVGYEQYF. The CDR3 DNA follows: TGTGCCAGCAGTCGCGGGGCCAGGGTGGGCTACGAGCAGTACTTC.

This clonotype has more than one count but fewer than ten. This chain links TRBV10-1 with TRBJ2-2; D not certain. V shed 6 bases and J shed 5 bases, with 10 bases lying between them. The CDR3 consists of 13 residues. CDR1 and CDR2 from the germline V gene are WNHNN and SYGVQD (reference sequence). DNA for the CDR3: TGCGCCAGCAGGGCACCTAAAACCGGGGAGCTGTTTTTT. Its protein product is CASRAPKTGELFF.

This clonotype occurred many times. The chain joins TRBV7-8 to TRBJ2-5, with D maybe TRBD1 (5 bases). The CDR3 spans 13 residues. V lost 5 bases and J 5 bases, leaving 12 bases between the germline ends. Germline-derived CDR1 and CDR2 are SGHVS and FQNEAQ. This chain's CDR3 is CASSPPPGETQYF. CDR3 DNA sequence: TGTGCCAGCAGCCCACCTCCAGGGGAGACCCAGTACTTC.

This clonotype was detected a few times. The V gene is TRBV4-3, the J gene TRBJ1-5; 7 positions agree with TRBD1. CDR1 is LGHNA, CDR2 YSLEER, per germline. The trim removed 4 bases at V and 5 bases at J, leaving 11 bases unmatched. The CDR3 is 16 residues long. CDR3 DNA sequence: TGCGCCAGCAGCCGGACATACCGGGACAGAGATCAGCCCCAGCATTTT. It encodes CASSRTYRDRDQPQHF.

The chain uses TRBV9 and TRBJ2-1; D tentatively fits TRBD1 or TRBD2 (5 bases each). Trimming shortened V by 0 bases and J by 3 bases, and 13 bases separated the two germline ends. CDR3 size: 16 residues. Germline V gene lookup returns CDR1 SGDLS and CDR2 YYNGEE. The DNA for the CDR3 is TGTGCCAGCAGCGTAGACCCCGGGACCCACTACAATGAGCAGTTCTTC. Translated, it gives CASSVDPGTHYNEQFF.

The genes are TRBV20-1 and TRBJ1-2; 7 bases align to TRBD1. CDR1 and CDR2 from the germline V gene are DFQATT and SNEGSKA (reference sequence). The CDR3 consists of 12 residues. The V gene end was trimmed by 7 bases and the J gene end by 0 bases; junction bases not matched to a gene: 2. The CDR3, as DNA: TGCAGTGGGACAGGAGCTAACTATGGCTACACCTTC. Translation: CSGTGANYGYTF.

There are a few counts of this clonotype. V usage is TRBV10-3 and J usage is TRBJ2-5; 8 bases match TRBD2. V lost 10 bases to trimming and J lost 4 bases; unmatched junction nucleotides: 5. The germline CDR1 and CDR2 sequences are ENHRY and SYGVKD. The CDR3 has 12 amino acids. This CDR3 reads CASGGSSETQYF. In DNA form, the CDR3 reads TGTGCCAGCGGGGGGAGTTCAGAGACCCAGTACTTC.